Presented here are 6 T cell receptor beta chains from one specimen sequenced in a study of T cells in Graves' hyperthyroidism and ophthalmopathy. TCR beta CDR3 sequences were amplified from RNA transcripts. An initial round of RT-PCR targeting the TCR CDR3 relied on the HTBI primer set. TCRdb passed the multiplex PCR reads through MiXCR, listing each CDR3 protein once. The table records about 400,000 distinct CDR3 sequences, 15% of them present only once. Sequenced: blood. These receptors all come from a woman between 25 and 40 years old with Graves' hyperthyroidism.

V and J are TRBV28 and TRBJ1-2; the match to TRBD1 covers 7 bases. The CDR3 is made up of 15 amino acids. CDR1 is MDHEN and CDR2 is SYDVKM in the germline V gene. Losses at the gene ends were 7 bases for V and 6 bases for J; bases not matched to a gene: 14. The DNA of the CDR3 is TGTGCCAGCAATCCTTTGAAGGGGGCCCTCGATGGCTACACCTTC. Translating it yields CASNPLKGALDGYTF.

This clonotype was seen at least ten times. J is TRBJ2-2 and V is TRBV18; no firm D call. This CDR3 is 15 amino acids long. Trimming took 4 bases from V and 2 from J, leaving 11 bases between them. Germline CDR1 and CDR2: KGHSH and LQKENI. The CDR3 reads CASSLGQKNTGELFF. DNA of the CDR3: TGTGCCAGCTCACTAGGGCAGAAAAACACCGGGGAGCTGTTTTTT.

The table lists this clonotype with many counts. J is TRBJ2-3 and V is TRBV29-1, with 7 bases lining up with TRBD2. The V gene's germline CDR1 is SQVTM and CDR2 ANQGSEA. The CDR3 runs 12 residues. J lost 3 bases, V lost 6 bases, and 3 bases had no gene match. CDR3 sequence: CSVGGGTDTQYF. The DNA for the CDR3 is TGCAGCGTCGGGGGAGGGACAGATACGCAGTATTTT.

V is TRBV20-1 and J is TRBJ2-3; D ambiguous. Trimming stripped 7 bases from V and 0 bases from J, with 8 bases between. The CDR3 is made up of 12 amino acids. CDR1 DFQATT and CDR2 SNEGSKA come from the germline V gene (reference sequence). CDR3 DNA: TGCAGTGAGGAGACCAGCACAGATACGCAGTATTTT. Encoded protein: CSEETSTDTQYF.

The chain links TRBV2 to TRBJ2-3; possibly TRBD1 or TRBD2 for D (6 bases each). V was cut by 2 bases and J by 2 bases, with 14 bases left in between. Germline CDR1 reads SNHLY; CDR2 reads FYNNEI. The CDR3 totals 16 residues. CDR3 in DNA: TGTGCCAGCAGTGAAAGTGGGGGGACATACACAGATACGCAGTATTTT. It yields the protein CASSESGGTYTDTQYF.

This clonotype was detected many times. J is TRBJ1-6 and V is TRBV2; D not resolved. The germline gives CDR1 SNHLY, CDR2 FYNNEI. The V and J ends lost 6 bases and 9 bases respectively, with 9 bases between them. CDR3 length: 12 amino acids. The CDR3, as DNA: TGTGCCAGCAGCGACCTGGGTTCACCCCTCCACTTT. This encodes CASSDLGSPLHF.